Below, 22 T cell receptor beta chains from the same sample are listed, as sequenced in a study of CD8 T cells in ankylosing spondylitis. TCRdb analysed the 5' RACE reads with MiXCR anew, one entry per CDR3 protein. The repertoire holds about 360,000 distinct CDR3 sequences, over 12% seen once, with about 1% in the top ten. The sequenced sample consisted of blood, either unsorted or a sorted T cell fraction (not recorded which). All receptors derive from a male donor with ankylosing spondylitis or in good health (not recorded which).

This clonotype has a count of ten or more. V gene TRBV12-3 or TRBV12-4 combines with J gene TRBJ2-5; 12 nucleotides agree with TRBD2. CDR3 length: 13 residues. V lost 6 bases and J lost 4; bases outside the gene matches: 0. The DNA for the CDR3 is TGTGCCAGCAGACTAGCGGGGGGAGAGACCCAGTACTTC. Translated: CASRLAGGETQYF.

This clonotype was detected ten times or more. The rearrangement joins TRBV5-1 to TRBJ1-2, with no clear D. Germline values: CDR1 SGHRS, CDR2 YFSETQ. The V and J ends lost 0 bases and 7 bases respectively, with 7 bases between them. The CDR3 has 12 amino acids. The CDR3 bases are TGCGCCAGCAGCTTGGAGTCTAGTGGCTACACCTTC. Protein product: CASSLESSGYTF.

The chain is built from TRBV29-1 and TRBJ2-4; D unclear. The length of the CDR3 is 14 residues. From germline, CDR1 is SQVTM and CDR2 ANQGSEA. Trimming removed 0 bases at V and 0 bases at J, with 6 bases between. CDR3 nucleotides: TGCAGCGTTGAAGACAGTCTAGCCAAAAACATTCAGTACTTC. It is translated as CSVEDSLAKNIQYF.

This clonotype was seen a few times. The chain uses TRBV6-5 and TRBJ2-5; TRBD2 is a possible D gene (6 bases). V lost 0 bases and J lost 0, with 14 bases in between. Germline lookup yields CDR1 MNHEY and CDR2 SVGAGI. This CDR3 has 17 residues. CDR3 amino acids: CASSYSWRDVYQETQYF. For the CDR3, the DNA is TGTGCCAGCAGTTACTCGTGGCGGGATGTGTACCAAGAGACCCAGTACTTC.

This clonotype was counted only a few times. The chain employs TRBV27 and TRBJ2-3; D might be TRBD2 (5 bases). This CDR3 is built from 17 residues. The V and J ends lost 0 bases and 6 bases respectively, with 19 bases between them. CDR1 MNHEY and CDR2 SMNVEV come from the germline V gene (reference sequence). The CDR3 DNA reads TGTGCCAGCAGTTTATCCACTTCGGGGATCAACGGGGATACGCAGTATTTT. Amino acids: CASSLSTSGINGDTQYF.

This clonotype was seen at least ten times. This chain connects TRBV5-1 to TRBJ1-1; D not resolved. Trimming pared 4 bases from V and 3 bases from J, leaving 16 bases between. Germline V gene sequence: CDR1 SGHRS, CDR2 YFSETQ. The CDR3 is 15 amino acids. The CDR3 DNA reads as TGCGCCAGCAGCCCCCAGTCGGGGTCTCACACTGAAGCTTTCTTT. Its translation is CASSPQSGSHTEAFF.

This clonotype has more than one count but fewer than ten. CDR3 sequence reads: CAISETPPGDTQYF. The CDR3 region has the DNA TGTGCCATCAGTGAGACACCCCCCGGGGATACGCAGTATTTT. The V and J genes are TRBV10-3 and TRBJ2-3, with D unresolved. V dropped 2 bases and J dropped 6 bases, with 12 bases sitting between them. CDR3 length: 14 residues. Germline CDR1 ENHRY, CDR2 SYGVKD.

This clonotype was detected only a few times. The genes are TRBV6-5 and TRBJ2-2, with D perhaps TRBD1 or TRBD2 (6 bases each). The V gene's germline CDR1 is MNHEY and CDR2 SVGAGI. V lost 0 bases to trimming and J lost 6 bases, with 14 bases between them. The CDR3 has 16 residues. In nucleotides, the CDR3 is TGTGCCAGCAGTTACTCTGGGGGGCAAGTGGCCGGGGAGCTGTTTTTT. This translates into CASSYSGGQVAGELFF.

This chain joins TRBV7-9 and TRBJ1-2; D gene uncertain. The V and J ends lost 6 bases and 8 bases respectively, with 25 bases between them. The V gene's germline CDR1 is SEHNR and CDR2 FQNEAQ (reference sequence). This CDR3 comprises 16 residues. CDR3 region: CASRLWATLEAGGYTF. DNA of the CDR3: TGTGCCAGCAGGCTTTGGGCGACACTGGAGGCGGGCGGCTACACCTTC.

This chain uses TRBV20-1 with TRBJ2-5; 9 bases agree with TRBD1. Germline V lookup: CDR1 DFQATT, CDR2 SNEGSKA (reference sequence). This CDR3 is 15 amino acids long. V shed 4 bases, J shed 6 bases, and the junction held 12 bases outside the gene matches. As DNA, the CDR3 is TGCAGTGCTACTCTGCCGACAGGGGGGTCTAAGACCCAGTACTTC. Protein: CSATLPTGGSKTQYF.

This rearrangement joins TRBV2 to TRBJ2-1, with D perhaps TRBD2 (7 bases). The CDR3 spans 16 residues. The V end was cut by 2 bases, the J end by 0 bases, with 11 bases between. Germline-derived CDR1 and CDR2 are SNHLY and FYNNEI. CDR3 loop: CASSERAGASYNEQFF. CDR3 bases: TGTGCCAGCAGTGAACGGGCGGGGGCCTCCTACAATGAGCAGTTCTTC.

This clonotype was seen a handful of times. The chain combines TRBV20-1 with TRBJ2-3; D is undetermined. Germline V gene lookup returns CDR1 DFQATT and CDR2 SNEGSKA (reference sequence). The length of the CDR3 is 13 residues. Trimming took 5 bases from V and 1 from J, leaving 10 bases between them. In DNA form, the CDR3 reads TGCAGTGCTCCTCTTGCTGGCACAGATACGCAGTATTTT. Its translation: CSAPLAGTDTQYF.

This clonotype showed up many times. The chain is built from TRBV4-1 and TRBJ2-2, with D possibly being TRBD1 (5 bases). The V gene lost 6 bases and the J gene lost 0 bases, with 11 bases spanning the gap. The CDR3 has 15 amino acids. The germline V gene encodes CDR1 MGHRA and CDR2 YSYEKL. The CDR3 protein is CASRETDANTGELFF. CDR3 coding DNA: TGCGCCAGCAGAGAGACAGACGCGAACACCGGGGAGCTGTTTTTT.

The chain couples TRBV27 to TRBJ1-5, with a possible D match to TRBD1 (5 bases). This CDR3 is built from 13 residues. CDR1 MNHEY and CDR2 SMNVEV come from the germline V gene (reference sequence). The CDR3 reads CASGVGRDQPQHF. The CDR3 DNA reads TGTGCGAGCGGGGTGGGGCGGGATCAGCCCCAGCATTTT.

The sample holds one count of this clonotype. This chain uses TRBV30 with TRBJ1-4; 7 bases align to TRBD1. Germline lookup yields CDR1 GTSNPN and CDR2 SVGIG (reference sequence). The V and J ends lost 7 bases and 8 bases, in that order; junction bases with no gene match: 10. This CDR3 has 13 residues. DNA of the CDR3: TGTGCCTTACAGGGGACATGGGGGGAAAAACTGTTTTTT. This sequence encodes CALQGTWGEKLFF. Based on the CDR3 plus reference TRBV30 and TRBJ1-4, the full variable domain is SQTIHQWPATLVQPVGSPLSLECTVEGTSNPNLYWYRQAAGRGLQLLFYSVGIGQISSEVPQNLSASRPQDRQFILSSKKLLLSDSGFYLCALQGTWGEKLFFGSGTQLSVL.

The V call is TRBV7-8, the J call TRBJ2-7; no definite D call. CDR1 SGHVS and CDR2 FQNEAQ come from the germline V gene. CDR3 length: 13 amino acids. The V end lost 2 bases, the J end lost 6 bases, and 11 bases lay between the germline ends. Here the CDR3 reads CASSLRAPGEQYF. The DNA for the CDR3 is TGTGCCAGCAGCTTACGAGCCCCGGGCGAGCAGTACTTC. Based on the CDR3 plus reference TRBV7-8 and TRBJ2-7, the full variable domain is GAGVSQSPRYKVAKRGQDVALRCDPISGHVSLFWYQQALGQGPEFLTYFQNEAQLDKSGLPSDRFFAERPEGSVSTLKIQRTQQEDSAVYLCASSLRAPGEQYFGPGTRLTVT.

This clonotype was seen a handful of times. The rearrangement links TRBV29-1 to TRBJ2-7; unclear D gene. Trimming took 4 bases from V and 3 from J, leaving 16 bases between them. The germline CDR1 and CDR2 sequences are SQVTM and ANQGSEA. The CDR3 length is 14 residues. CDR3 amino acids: CSVAPDVFGYEQYF. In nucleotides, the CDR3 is TGCAGCGTTGCCCCGGACGTCTTTGGCTACGAGCAGTACTTC.

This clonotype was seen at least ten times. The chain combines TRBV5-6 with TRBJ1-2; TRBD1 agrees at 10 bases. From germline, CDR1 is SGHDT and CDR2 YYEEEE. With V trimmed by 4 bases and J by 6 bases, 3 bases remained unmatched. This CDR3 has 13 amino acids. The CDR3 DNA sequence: TGTGCCAGCAGCAGCGGGACAGGGGATGGCTACACCTTC. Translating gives CASSSGTGDGYTF.

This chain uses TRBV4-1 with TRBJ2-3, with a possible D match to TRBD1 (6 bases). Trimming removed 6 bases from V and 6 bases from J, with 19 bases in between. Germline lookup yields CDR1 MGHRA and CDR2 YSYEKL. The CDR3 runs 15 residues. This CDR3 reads CASSGDTIPGDTQYF. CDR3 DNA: TGCGCCAGCAGTGGGGACACCATTCCGGGGGATACGCAGTATTTT.

The CDR3 protein is CASRELKRGGFTDTQYF. The DNA for the CDR3 is TGTGCCAGCAGGGAGTTAAAGCGGGGGGGATTCACAGATACGCAGTATTTT. The chain has TRBV6-1 and TRBJ2-3, with 10 nucleotides matching TRBD2. The CDR3 is 17 amino acids. In germline, CDR1 is MNHNS, CDR2 SASEGT. Trimming at V came to 6 bases and at J to 2 bases, leaving 11 bases not matched to a gene.

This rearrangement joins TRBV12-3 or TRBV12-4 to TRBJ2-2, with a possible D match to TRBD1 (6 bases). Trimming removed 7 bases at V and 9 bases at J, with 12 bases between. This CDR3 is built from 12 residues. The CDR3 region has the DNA TGTGCCAGCACCAACAGGGTTCGGGAGCTGTTTTTT. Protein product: CASTNRVRELFF.

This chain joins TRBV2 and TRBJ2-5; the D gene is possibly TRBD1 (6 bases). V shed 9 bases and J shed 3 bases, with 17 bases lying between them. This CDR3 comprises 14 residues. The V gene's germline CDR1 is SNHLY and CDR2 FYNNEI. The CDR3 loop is CASTGLITEETQYF. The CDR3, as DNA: TGTGCCAGTACAGGGCTCATAACGGAAGAGACCCAGTACTTC.